This entry features one T cell receptor beta chain sequence. Antigen specificity is unknown. In the naive CD8 group, cells lacked CD45RO and were positively selected for CCR7, so terminally differentiated effector memory CD45RA+ cells were left out. TCRdb's copy holds only in-frame clones and misses some; the assay was immunoSEQ multiplex PCR. The sample includes roughly 890,000 clones, about 91% seen only once; the top ten take 24%. The sample originates from a study of shared clonotypes between healthy human individuals. Broader study findings: Several donors had 4% to 6.5% of their naive CD4 clonotypes in common. Among donors, the sharing of clonotypes was expected to be influenced by sequencing depth.

CDR1 is PRHDT and CDR2 is FYEKMQ in the germline V gene (reference sequence). After removal of 3 bases from V and 0 bases from J, the junction contained 21 bases not matched to a gene. This CDR3 is 21 amino acids long. Sequenced sample: naive CD8+ T cells sorted from blood. The TCR comes from a man younger than 40 in good health. The V and J genes are TRBV13 and TRBJ2-3; 7 bases line up with TRBD2. The CDR3 DNA sequence: TGTGCCAGCAGCTTCTTCGTTCCTAACGCTGCTAGCGGATATAGCACAGATACGCAGTATTTT. Protein sequence: CASSFFVPNAASGYSTDTQYF.